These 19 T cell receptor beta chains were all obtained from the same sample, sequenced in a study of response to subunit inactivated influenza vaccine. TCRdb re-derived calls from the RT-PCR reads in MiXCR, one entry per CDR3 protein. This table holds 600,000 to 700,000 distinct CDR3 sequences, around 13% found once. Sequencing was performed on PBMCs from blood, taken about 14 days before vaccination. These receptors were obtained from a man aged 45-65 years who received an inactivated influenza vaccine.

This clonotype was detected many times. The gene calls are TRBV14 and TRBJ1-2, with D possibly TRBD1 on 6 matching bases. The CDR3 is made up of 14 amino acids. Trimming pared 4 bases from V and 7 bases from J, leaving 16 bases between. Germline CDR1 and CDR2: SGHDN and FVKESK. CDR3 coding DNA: TGTGCCAGCAGCCCCCTCGGGGGGGGCGGTGGCTACACCTTC. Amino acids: CASSPLGGGGGYTF.

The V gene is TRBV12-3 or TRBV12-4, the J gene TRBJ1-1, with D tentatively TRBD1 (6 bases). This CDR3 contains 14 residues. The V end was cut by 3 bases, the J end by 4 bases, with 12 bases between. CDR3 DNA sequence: TGTGCCAGCAGTTTTAGAACAGGGAGCACTGAAGCTTTCTTT. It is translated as CASSFRTGSTEAFF.

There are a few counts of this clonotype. The CDR3 reads CSAQDRANQPQHF. CDR3 DNA: TGCAGTGCTCAGGACAGGGCCAATCAGCCCCAGCATTTT. The chain has TRBV20-1 and TRBJ1-5; the match to TRBD1 covers 8 bases. J lost 3 bases, V lost 5 bases, and 3 bases had no gene match. CDR1 is DFQATT, CDR2 SNEGSKA, per germline (reference sequence). CDR3 size: 13 residues.

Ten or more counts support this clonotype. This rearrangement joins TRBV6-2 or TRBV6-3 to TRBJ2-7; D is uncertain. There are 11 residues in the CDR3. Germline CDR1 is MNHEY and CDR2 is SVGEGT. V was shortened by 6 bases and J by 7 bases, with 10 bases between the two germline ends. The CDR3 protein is CASSYPEEQYF. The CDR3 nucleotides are TGTGCCAGCAGCTACCCTGAGGAGCAGTACTTC.

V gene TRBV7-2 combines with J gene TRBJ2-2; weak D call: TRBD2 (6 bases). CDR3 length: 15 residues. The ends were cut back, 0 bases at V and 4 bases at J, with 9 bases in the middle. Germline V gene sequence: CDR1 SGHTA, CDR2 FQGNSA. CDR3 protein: CASSLAHGGTGELFF. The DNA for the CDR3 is TGTGCCAGCAGCTTAGCGCACGGGGGCACCGGGGAGCTGTTTTTT.

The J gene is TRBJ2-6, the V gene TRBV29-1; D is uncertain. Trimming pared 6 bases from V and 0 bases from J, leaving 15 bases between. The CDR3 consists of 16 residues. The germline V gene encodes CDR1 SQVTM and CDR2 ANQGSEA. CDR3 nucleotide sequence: TGCAGCGTCAGGTGGGTCCGAATCTCTGGGGCCAACGTCCTGACTTTC. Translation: CSVRWVRISGANVLTF.

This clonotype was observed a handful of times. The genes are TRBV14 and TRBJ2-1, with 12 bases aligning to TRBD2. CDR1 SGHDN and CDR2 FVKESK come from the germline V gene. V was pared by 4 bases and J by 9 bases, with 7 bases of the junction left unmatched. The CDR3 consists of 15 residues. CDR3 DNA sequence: TGTGCCAGCAGCCCTGGACTAGCGGGACGTGTTGAGCAGTTCTTC. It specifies CASSPGLAGRVEQFF. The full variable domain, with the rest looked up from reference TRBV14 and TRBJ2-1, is EAGVTQFPSHSVIEKGQTVTLRCDPISGHDNLYWYRRVMGKEIKFLLHFVKESKQDESGMPNNRFLAERTGGTYSTLKVQPAELEDSGVYFCASSPGLAGRVEQFFGPGTRLTVL.

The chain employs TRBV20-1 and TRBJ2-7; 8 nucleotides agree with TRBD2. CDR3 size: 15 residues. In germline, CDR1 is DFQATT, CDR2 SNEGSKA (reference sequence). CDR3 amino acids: CGADKGNGRAYEQYF. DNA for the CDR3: TGCGGGGCGGACAAGGGTAACGGGAGGGCCTACGAGCAGTACTTC.

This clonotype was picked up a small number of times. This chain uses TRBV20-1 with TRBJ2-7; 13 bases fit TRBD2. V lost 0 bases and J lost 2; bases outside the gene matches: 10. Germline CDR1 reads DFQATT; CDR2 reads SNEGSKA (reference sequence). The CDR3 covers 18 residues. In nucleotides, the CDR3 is TGCAGTGCTAGAGATTGGACTAGCGGGGGCCATCTCCCCTACGAGCAGTACTTC. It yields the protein CSARDWTSGGHLPYEQYF.

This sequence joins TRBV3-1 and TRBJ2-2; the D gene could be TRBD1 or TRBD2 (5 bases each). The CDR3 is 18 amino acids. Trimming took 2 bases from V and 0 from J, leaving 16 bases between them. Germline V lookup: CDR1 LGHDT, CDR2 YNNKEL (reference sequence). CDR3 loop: CASSQTQTGASNTGELFF. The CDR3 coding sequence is TGTGCCAGCAGCCAAACACAGACCGGGGCTTCGAACACCGGGGAGCTGTTTTTT.

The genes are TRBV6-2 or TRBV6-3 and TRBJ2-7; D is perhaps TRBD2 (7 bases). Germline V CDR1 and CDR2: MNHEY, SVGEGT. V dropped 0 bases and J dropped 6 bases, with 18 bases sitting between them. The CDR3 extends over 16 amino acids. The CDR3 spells CASSYSRGRGGSEQYF. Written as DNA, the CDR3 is TGTGCCAGCAGTTACTCCCGAGGCAGGGGAGGGAGCGAGCAGTACTTC.

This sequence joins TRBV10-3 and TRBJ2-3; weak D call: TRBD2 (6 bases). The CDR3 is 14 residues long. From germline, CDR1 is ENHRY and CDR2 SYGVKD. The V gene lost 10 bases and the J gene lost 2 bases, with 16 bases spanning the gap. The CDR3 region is CATTRAGLTDTQYF. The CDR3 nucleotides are TGTGCCACCACTAGAGCGGGTCTCACAGATACGCAGTATTTT.

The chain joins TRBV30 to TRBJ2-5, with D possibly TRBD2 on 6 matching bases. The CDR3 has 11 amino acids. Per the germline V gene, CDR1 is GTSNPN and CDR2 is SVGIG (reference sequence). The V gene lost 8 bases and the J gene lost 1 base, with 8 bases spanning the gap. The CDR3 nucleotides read TGTGCCGGAGGGAGCCAAGAGACCCAGTACTTC. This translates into CAGGSQETQYF.

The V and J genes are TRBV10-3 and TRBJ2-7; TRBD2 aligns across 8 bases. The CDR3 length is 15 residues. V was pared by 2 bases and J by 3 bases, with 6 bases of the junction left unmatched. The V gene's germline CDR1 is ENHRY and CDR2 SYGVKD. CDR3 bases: TGTGCCATCAGTGAGGGAGCGGGAGAGGGCTACGAGCAGTACTTC. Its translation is CAISEGAGEGYEQYF.

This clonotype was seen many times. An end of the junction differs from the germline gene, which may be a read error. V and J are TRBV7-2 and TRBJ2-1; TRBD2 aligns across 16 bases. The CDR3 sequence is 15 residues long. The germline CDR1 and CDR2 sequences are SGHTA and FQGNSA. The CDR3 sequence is CASSLGLAGGNEQFF. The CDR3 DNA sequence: TGCGCCAGCAGCTTGGGACTAGCGGGGGGGAATGAGCAGTTCTTC.

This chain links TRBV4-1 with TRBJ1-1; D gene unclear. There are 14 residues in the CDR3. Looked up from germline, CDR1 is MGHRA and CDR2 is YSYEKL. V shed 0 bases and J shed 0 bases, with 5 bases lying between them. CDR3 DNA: TGCGCCAGCAGCCAAGAACCCATGAACACTGAAGCTTTCTTT. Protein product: CASSQEPMNTEAFF.

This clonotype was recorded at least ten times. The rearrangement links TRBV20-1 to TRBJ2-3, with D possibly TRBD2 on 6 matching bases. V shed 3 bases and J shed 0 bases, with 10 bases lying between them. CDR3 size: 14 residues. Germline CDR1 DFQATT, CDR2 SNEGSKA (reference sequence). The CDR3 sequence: CSASSSGSTDTQYF. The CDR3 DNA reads TGCAGTGCTAGCTCCAGCGGGAGCACAGATACGCAGTATTTT.

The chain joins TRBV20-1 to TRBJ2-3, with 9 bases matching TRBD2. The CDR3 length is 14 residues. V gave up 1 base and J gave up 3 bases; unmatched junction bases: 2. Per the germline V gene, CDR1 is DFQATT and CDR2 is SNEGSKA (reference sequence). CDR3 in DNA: TGCAGTGCTAGAGCCAGCGGGGGGACAGATACGCAGTATTTT. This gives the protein CSARASGGTDTQYF.

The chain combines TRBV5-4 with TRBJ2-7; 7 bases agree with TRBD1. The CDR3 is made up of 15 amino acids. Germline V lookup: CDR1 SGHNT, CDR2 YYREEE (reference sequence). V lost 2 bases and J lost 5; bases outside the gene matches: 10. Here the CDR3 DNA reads TGTGCCAGCAGCTTATACTCCGGGACAGTTAACGAGCAGTACTTC. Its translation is CASSLYSGTVNEQYF. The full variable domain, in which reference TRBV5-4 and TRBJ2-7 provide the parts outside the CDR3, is ETGVTQSPTHLIKTRGQQVTLRCSSQSGHNTVSWYQQALGQGPQFIFQYYREEENGRGNFPPRFSGLQFPNYSSELNVNALELDDSALYLCASSLYSGTVNEQYFGPGTRLTVT.